This record looks at one TCR beta chain sequence and its context. The protocol was immunoSEQ multiplex PCR, while the TCRdb copy is restricted to in-frame clones and leaves out a portion. This table holds tens of thousands of clones, around 92% found once. This sample was included in a study of technical replicates of blood from a handful of donors. Trimming took 1 base from V and 4 from J; bases not matched to a gene: 5. CDR3 length: 16 amino acids. Germline-derived CDR1 and CDR2 are SGHTA and FQGNSA. Sequencing was performed on PBMCs. The receptor's source is a human donor in good health. Some clones in this sample may be carry-over from other donors' samples. The V gene is TRBV7-2, the J gene TRBJ2-3; the match to TRBD2 covers 10 bases. The CDR3 here is CASSLGPSGSSDTQYF. The CDR3 region has the DNA TGTGCCAGCAGCTTAGGTCCTAGCGGGAGCTCAGATACGCAGTATTTT.